The 10 T cell receptor beta chains presented below share a single source sample, sequenced in a study of shared clonotypes between healthy human individuals. The method was immunoSEQ multiplex PCR; TCRdb's version includes in-frame clones alone and lacks a portion of them. This sample has roughly 2 million clones, with roughly 96% found just once. Sequenced: naive CD4+ T cells sorted from blood. Indicated subset: CD45RA+ positively selected. Every receptor here comes from a man aged 18 to 35 in good health.

The V and J genes are TRBV27 and TRBJ1-4, with a possible D match to TRBD1 (5 bases). The CDR3 extends over 13 amino acids. The germline V and J ends were trimmed by 6 bases and 8 bases, with 13 bases remaining between them. CDR1 is MNHEY, CDR2 SMNVEV, per germline (reference sequence). CDR3 in DNA: TGTGCCAGCAGCTTAGCGGGGCAGGAAAAACTGTTTTTT. It encodes CASSLAGQEKLFF.

The chain uses TRBV11-2 and TRBJ1-4; D is ambiguous. V was shortened by 1 base and J by 6 bases, with 6 bases between the two germline ends. The CDR3 consists of 13 residues. Germline V gene lookup returns CDR1 SGHAT and CDR2 FQNNGV. The CDR3 DNA sequence: TGTGCCAGCAGCTTAGCTTTATATGAAAAACTGTTTTTT. Protein: CASSLALYEKLFF. The full variable domain, completed using reference TRBV11-2 and TRBJ1-4, is EAGVAQSPRYKIIEKRQSVAFWCNPISGHATLYWYQQILGQGPKLLIQFQNNGVVDDSQLPKDRFSAERLKGVDSTLKIQPAKLEDSAVYLCASSLALYEKLFFGSGTQLSVL.

V gene TRBV6-6 combines with J gene TRBJ1-2, with TRBD1 identical over 8 bases. The CDR3 extends over 15 amino acids. Germline CDR1 and CDR2: MNHNY and SVGAGI (reference sequence). The V gene end was trimmed by 4 bases and the J gene end by 4 bases; junction bases not matched to a gene: 8. CDR3 region: CASSSSGQGFYGYTF. CDR3 nucleotides: TGTGCCAGCAGTTCCTCTGGACAGGGCTTCTATGGCTACACCTTC.

The chain is built from TRBV15 and TRBJ1-2; 7 bases fit TRBD1. There are 16 residues in the CDR3. The V and J ends lost 7 bases and 0 bases, in that order; junction bases with no gene match: 11. Per germline, CDR1 LNHNV and CDR2 YYDKDF (reference sequence). CDR3 residues: CATTPGRGRTNYGYTF. The CDR3 nucleotides are TGTGCCACCACTCCGGGGAGGGGGCGAACTAACTATGGCTACACCTTC.

This clone was seen only a few times. The same CDR3 arises from other DNA sequences in this sample as well. The chain combines TRBV5-1 with TRBJ2-3; D is uncertain. Trimming pared 0 bases from V and 0 bases from J, leaving 8 bases between. CDR3 size: 15 residues. The germline V gene has CDR1 SGHRS and CDR2 YFSETQ. CDR3 coding DNA: TGCGCCAGCAGCTTGGTGGGCCAGAGCACAGATACGCAGTATTTT. It yields the protein CASSLVGQSTDTQYF.

The CDR3 DNA follows: TGTGCCAGCAGTCCCGGGACCAGGGTCTCTGAAGCTTTCTTT. Translating gives CASSPGTRVSEAFF. The rearrangement uses TRBV28 and TRBJ1-1; tentatively, D is TRBD1 (5 bases). V was shortened by 5 bases and J by 6 bases, with 16 bases between the two germline ends. In germline, CDR1 is MDHEN, CDR2 SYDVKM. CDR3 size: 14 residues.

The chain carries TRBV9 and TRBJ2-1; TRBD2 aligns across 7 bases. The germline V gene encodes CDR1 SGDLS and CDR2 YYNGEE. This CDR3 is built from 16 residues. Trimming at V came to 0 bases and at J to 2 bases, leaving 5 bases not matched to a gene. CDR3 in amino acids: CASSVDGGRAYNEQFF. CDR3 in DNA: TGTGCCAGCAGCGTAGATGGAGGGAGGGCCTACAATGAGCAGTTCTTC.

This chain connects TRBV11-2 to TRBJ2-7; 7 positions agree with TRBD1. The V gene end was trimmed by 4 bases and the J gene end by 3 bases; junction bases not matched to a gene: 6. Germline V gene sequence: CDR1 SGHAT, CDR2 FQNNGV. This CDR3 region has 14 residues. Here the CDR3 reads CASSSTGQIYEQYF. CDR3 in DNA: TGTGCCAGCAGCTCGACGGGACAGATCTACGAGCAGTACTTC.

This chain connects TRBV25-1 to TRBJ2-3; 9 bases agree with TRBD2. Germline CDR1 and CDR2: MGHDK and SYGVNS. This CDR3 spans 13 amino acids. V shed 8 bases, J shed 8 bases, and the junction held 8 bases outside the gene matches. The CDR3 sequence: CASQGGAGGTQYF. The CDR3 nucleotides read TGTGCCAGCCAGGGAGGAGCGGGGGGTACGCAGTATTTT.

This chain joins TRBV11-2 and TRBJ1-2, with 8 positions matching TRBD1. The junction had 2 bases not matched to a gene; V was cut back by 3 bases and J by 8 bases. The CDR3 length is 12 residues. Per the germline V gene, CDR1 is SGHAT and CDR2 is FQNNGV. The CDR3 protein is CASSLPGGGYTF. CDR3 coding DNA: TGTGCCAGCAGCTTGCCAGGGGGCGGCTACACCTTC.